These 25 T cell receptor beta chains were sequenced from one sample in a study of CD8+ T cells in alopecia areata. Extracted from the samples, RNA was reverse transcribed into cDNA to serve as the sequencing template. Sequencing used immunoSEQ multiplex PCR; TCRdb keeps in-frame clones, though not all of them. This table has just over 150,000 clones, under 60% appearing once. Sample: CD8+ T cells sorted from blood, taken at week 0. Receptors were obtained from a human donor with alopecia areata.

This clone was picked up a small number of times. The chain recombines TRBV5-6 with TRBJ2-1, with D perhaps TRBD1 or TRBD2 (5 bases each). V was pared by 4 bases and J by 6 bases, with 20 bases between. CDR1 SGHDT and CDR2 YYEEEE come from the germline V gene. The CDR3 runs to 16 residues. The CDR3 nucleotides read TGTGCCAGCAGCAGCCTTCTTAGTGGGGGTGTCAATGAGCAGTTCTTC. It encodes CASSSLLSGGVNEQFF.

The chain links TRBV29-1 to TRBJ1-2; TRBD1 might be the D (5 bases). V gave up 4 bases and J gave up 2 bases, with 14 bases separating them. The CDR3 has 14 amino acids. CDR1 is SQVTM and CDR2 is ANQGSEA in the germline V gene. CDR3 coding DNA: TGCAGCGTTGCCCATCAGTCAGGGAACTATGGCTACACCTTC. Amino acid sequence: CSVAHQSGNYGYTF.

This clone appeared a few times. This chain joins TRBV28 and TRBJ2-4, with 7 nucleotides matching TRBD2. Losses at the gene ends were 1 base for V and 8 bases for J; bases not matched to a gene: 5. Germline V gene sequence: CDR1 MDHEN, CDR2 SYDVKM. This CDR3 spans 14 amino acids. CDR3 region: CASSLSAGVDIQYF. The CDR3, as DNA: TGTGCCAGCAGTTTATCGGCGGGGGTTGACATTCAGTACTTC.

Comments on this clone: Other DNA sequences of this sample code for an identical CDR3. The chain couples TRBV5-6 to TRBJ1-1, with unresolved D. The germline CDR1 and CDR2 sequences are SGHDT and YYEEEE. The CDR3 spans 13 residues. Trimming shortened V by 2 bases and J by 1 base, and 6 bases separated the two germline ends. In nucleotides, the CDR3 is TGTGCCAGCAGCTTAGGCCCGAACACTGAAGCTTTCTTT. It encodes CASSLGPNTEAFF.

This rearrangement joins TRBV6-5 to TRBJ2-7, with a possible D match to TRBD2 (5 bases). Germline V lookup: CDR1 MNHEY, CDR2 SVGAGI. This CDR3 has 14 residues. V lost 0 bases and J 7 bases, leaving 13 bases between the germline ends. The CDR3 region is CASSYSSEGLEQYF. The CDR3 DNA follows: TGTGCCAGCAGTTACTCGAGCGAGGGTTTGGAGCAGTACTTC.

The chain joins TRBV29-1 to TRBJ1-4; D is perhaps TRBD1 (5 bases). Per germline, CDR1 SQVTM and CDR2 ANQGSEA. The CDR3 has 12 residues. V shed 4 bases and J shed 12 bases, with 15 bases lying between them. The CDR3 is CSVVGPRGELFF. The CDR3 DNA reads TGCAGCGTTGTAGGCCCGCGAGGGGAACTGTTTTTT.

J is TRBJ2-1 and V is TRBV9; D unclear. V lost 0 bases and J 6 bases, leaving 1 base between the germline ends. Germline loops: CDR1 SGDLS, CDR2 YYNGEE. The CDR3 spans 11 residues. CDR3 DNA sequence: TGTGCCAGCAGCGTAGCCAATGAGCAGTTCTTC. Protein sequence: CASSVANEQFF. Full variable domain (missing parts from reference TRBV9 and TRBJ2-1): DSGVTQTPKHLITATGQRVTLRCSPRSGDLSVYWYQQSLDQGLQFLIQYYNGEERAKGNILERFSAQQFPDLHSELNLSSLELGDSALYFCASSVANEQFFGPGTRLTVL.

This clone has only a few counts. The CDR3 is CASGLSQQYYEQYF. The CDR3 DNA sequence: TGTGCTAGTGGTTTGAGCCAGCAGTACTACGAGCAGTACTTC. The gene calls are TRBV12-5 and TRBJ2-7; D not certain. V was clipped by 2 bases and J by 3 bases, with 11 bases between them. Germline lookup yields CDR1 LGHNT and CDR2 FRNRAP. The CDR3 runs to 14 residues.

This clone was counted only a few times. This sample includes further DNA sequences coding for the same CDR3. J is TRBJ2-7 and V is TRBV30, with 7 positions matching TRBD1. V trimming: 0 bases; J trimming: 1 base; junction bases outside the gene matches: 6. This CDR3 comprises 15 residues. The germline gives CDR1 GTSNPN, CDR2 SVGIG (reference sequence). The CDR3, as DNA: TGTGCCTGGAGTGTAGGTACAGGGGATTCCTACGAGCAGTACTTC. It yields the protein CAWSVGTGDSYEQYF.

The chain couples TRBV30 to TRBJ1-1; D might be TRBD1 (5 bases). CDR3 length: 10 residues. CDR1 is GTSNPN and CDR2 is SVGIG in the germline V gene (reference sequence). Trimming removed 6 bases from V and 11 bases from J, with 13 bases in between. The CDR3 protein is CACEVNRAFF. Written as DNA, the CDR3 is TGTGCCTGCGAGGTTAACAGGGCTTTCTTT.

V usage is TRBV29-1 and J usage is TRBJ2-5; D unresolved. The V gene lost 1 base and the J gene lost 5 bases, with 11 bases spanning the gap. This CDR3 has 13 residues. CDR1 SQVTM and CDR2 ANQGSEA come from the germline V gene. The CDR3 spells CSVEAGLQETQYF. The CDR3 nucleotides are TGCAGCGTTGAAGCGGGTCTACAGGAGACCCAGTACTTC.

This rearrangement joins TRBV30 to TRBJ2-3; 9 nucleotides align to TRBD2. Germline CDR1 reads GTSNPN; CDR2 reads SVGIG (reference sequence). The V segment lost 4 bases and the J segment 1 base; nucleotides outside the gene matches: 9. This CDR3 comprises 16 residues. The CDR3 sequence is CAWTSGEGSGTDTQYF. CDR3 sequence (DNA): TGTGCCTGGACTAGCGGGGAAGGGAGCGGCACAGATACGCAGTATTTT.

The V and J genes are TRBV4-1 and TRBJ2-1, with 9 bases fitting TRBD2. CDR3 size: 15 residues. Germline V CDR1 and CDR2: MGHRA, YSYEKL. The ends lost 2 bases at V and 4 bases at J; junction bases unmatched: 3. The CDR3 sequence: CASSQRLAEYNEQFF. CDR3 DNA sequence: TGCGCCAGCAGCCAAAGACTAGCGGAGTACAATGAGCAGTTCTTC.

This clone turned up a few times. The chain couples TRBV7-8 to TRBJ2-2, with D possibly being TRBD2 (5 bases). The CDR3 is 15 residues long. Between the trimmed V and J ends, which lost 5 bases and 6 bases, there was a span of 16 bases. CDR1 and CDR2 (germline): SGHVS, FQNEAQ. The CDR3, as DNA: TGTGCCAGCAGCAATATTATGGGAGCAGCCGGGGAGCTGTTTTTT. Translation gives CASSNIMGAAGELFF.

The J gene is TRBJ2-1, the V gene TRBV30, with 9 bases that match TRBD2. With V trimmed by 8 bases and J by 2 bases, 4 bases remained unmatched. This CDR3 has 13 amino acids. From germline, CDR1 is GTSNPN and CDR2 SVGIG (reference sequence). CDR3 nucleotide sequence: TGTGCCGGTGGCGGGGGGGCCTACAATGAGCAGTTCTTC. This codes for CAGGGGAYNEQFF.

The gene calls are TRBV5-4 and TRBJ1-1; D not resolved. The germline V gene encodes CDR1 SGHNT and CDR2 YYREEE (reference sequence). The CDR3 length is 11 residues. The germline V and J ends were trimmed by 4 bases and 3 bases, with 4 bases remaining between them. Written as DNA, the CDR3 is TGTGCCAGCAGCCTGGACACTGAAGCTTTCTTT. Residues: CASSLDTEAFF.

For the CDR3, the DNA is TGCGCCAGCAGCCAAGGGACTAGCGCGCTATACCACTACGAGCAGTACTTC. Amino acids: CASSQGTSALYHYEQYF. The V call is TRBV4-3, the J call TRBJ2-7; 9 bases are shared with TRBD2. The CDR3 loop spans 17 amino acids. Germline trimming cut 1 base from V and 3 bases from J; bases unmatched to any gene: 10. Germline V gene sequence: CDR1 LGHNA, CDR2 YSLEER.

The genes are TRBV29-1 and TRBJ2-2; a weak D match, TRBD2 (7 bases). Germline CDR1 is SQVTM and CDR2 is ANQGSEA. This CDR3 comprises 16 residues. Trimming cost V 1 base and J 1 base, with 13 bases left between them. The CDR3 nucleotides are TGCAGCGTTGAAGTGCAGGGGAGGGTGAACACCGGGGAGCTGTTTTTT. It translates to CSVEVQGRVNTGELFF.

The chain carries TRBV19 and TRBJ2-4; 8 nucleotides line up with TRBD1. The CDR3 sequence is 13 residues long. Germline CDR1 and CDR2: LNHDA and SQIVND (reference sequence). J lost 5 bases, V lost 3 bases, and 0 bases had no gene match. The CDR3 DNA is TGTGCCAGTAGTATGGACAGGGAAAACATTCAGTACTTC. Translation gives CASSMDRENIQYF.

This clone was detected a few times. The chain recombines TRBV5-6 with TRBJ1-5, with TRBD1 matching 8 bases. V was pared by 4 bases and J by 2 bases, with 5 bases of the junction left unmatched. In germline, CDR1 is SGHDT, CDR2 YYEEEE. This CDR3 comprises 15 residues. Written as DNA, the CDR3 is TGTGCCAGCAGCGGGGGACAGGAAGGCAATCAGCCCCAGCATTTT. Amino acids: CASSGGQEGNQPQHF.

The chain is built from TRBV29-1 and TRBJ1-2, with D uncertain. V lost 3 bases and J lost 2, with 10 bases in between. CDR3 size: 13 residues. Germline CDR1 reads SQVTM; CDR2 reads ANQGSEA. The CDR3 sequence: CSVDFAENYGYTF. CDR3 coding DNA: TGCAGCGTTGACTTTGCTGAGAACTATGGCTACACCTTC. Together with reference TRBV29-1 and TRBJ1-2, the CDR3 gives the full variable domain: SAVISQKPSRDICQRGTSLTIQCQVDSQVTMMFWYRQQPGQSLTLIATANQGSEATYESGFVIDKFPISRPNLTFSTLTVSNMSPEDSSIYLCSVDFAENYGYTFGSGTRLTVV.

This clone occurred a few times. DNA of the CDR3: TGCGCCAGCAGCCAAGATCTGCACAGTAACTATGGCTACACCTTC. As protein: CASSQDLHSNYGYTF. The chain is built from TRBV4-3 and TRBJ1-2; D uncertain. The V and J ends lost 0 bases and 1 base respectively, with 9 bases between them. Germline V gene lookup returns CDR1 LGHNA and CDR2 YSLEER. The CDR3 length is 15 residues.

The CDR3 nucleotides are TGTGCCAGCAGCCATAACAGGGTGGGCGAGCAGTACTTC. It translates to CASSHNRVGEQYF. This sequence joins TRBV5-6 and TRBJ2-7, with D possibly being TRBD1 (6 bases). The V and J ends lost 4 bases and 6 bases respectively, with 14 bases between them. Germline CDR1 is SGHDT and CDR2 is YYEEEE. The CDR3 runs 13 residues.

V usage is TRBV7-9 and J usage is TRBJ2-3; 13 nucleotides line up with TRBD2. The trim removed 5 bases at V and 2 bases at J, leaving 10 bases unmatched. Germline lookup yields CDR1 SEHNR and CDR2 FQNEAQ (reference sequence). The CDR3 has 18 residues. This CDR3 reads CASSRTTSGGQNTDTQYF. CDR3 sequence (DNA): TGTGCCAGCAGCCGGACGACTAGCGGGGGGCAAAACACAGATACGCAGTATTTT. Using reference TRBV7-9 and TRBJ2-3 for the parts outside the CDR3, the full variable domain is DTGVSQNPRHKITKRGQNVTFRCDPISEHNRLYWYRQTLGQGPEFLTYFQNEAQLEKSRLLSDRFSAERPKGSFSTLEIQRTEQGDSAMYLCASSRTTSGGQNTDTQYFGPGTRLTVL.

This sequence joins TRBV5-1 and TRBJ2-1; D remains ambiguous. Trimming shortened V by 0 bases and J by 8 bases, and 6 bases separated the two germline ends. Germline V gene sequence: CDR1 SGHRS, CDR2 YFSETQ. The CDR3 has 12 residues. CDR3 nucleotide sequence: TGCGCCAGCAGCTTGGGGTACGATGAGCAGTTCTTC. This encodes CASSLGYDEQFF. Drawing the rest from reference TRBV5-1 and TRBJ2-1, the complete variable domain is KAGVTQTPRYLIKTRGQQVTLSCSPISGHRSVSWYQQTPGQGLQFLFEYFSETQRNKGNFPGRFSGRQFSNSRSEMNVSTLELGDSALYLCASSLGYDEQFFGPGTRLTVL.